The subject of this entry is one T cell receptor (beta chain). The data were obtained in a study of control samples from healthy donors and cancer patients. Repertoires were generated with immunoSEQ multiplex PCR, while TCRdb's copy carries only in-frame clones and drops some. The repertoire holds some 140,000 clones, with about nine tenths as singletons. V trimming: 10 bases; J trimming: 5 bases; junction bases outside the gene matches: 13. This CDR3 spans 16 amino acids. The germline V gene encodes CDR1 MNHEY and CDR2 SMNVEV (reference sequence). V is TRBV27 and J is TRBJ2-1, with TRBD2 identical over 11 bases. The sequence derives from a man between 25 and 39 years old in good health. Sequences were obtained from blood. The CDR3 sequence: CATATSGGFRHNEQFF. CDR3 coding DNA: TGTGCCACCGCCACTAGCGGGGGCTTCCGACACAATGAGCAGTTCTTC.